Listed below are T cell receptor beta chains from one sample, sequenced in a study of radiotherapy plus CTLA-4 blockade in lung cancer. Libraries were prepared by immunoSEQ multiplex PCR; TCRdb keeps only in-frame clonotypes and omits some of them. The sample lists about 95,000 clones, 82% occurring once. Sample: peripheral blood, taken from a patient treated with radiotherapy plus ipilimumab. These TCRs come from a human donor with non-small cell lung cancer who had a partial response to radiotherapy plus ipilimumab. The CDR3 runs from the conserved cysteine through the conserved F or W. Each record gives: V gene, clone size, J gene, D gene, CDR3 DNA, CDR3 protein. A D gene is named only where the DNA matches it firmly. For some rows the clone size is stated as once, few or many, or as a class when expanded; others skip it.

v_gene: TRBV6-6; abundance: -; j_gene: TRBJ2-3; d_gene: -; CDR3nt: TGTGCCAGCAGTCCACATCAACAGGGTACGCAGTATTTT; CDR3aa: CASSPHQQGTQYF
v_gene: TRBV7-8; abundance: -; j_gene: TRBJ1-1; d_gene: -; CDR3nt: TGTGCCAGCAGCACACGGGCCGCGGGGTACACTGAAGCTTTCTTT; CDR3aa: CASSTRAAGYTEAFF
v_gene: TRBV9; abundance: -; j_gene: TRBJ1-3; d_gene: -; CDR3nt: TGTGCCAGCAGCCAAACCTCGACAGCCTCTGGAAACACCATATATTTT; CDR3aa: CASSQTSTASGNTIYF
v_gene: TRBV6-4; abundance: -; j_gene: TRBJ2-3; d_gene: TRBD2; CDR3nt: TGTGCCAGCAGTGATGTAGCGGGAGAGGGCACAGATACGCAGTATTTT; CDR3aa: CASSDVAGEGTDTQYF
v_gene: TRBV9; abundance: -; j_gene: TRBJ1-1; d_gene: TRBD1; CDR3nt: TGTGCCAGCAGCGTAGGGTTGGGTCAGGGGGCTCGGACTGAAGCTTTCTTT; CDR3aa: CASSVGLGQGARTEAFF
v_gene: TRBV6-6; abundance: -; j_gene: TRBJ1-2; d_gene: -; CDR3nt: TGTGCCAGCAGTTACTCGATAGAATATGGCTACACCTTC; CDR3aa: CASSYSIEYGYTF
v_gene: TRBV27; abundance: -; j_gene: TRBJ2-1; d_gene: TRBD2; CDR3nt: TGTGCCAGCAGAGCTGGACTAGCGGGAGTCTACAATGAGCAGTTCTTC; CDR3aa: CASRAGLAGVYNEQFF
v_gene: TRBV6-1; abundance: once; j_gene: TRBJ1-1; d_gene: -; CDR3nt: TGTGCCAGCAGCACTCAACCCCAGGGTGAAGCTTTCTTT; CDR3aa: CASSTQPQGEAFF
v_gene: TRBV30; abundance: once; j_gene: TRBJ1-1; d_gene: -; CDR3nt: TGTGCCTGGAGTCCTGGACAGACTGAAGCTTTCTTT; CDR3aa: CAWSPGQTEAFF
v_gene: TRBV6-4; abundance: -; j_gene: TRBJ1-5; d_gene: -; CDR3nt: TGTGCCAGCAGTGACTCAGGGGACTGGGGGGGCGATCAGCCCCAGCATTTT; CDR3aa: CASSDSGDWGGDQPQHF
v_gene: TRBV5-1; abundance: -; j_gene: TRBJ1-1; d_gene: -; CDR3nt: TGCGCCAGCATGAAGGAGGGTTTGCAGATTAACACTGAAGCTTTCTTT; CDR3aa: CASMKEGLQINTEAFF
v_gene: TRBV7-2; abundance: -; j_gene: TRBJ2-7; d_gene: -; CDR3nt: TGTGCCAGCAGTCACCCCGGGAGCGAGCAGTACTTC; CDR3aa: CASSHPGSEQYF
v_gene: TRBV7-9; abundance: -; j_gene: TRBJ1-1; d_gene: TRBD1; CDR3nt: TGTGCCAGCAGCTGGGGACAGAGCACTGAAGCTTTCTTT; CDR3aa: CASSWGQSTEAFF
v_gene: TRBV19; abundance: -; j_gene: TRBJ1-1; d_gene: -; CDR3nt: TGTGCCAGTAGTTCCGGGGGGATTAGCACTGAAGCTTTCTTT; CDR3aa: CASSSGGISTEAFF
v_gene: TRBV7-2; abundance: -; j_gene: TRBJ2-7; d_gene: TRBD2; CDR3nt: TGTGCCAGCAGCTTAGACGGGACTAGCGGCTCCTACGAGCAGTACTTC; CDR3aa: CASSLDGTSGSYEQYF
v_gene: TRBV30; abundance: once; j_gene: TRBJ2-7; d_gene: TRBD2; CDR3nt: TGTGCCTGGACCACTAGCGTCTCAAGCTCCTACGAGCAGTACTTC; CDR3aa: CAWTTSVSSSYEQYF
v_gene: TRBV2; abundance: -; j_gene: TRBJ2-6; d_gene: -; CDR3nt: TGTGCCAGCCGGACAGTTCGGTTTTCTGGGGCCAACGTCCTGACTTTC; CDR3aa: CASRTVRFSGANVLTF
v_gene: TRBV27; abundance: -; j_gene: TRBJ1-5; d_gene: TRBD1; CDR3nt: TGTGCCAGCAGTTTACAGGGGGCGCATCAGCCCCAGCATTTT; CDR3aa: CASSLQGAHQPQHF
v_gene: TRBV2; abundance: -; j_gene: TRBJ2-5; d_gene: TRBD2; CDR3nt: TGTGCCAGCAGCGCCCTACTAGCGGGAGAGACCCAGTACTTC; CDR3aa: CASSALLAGETQYF
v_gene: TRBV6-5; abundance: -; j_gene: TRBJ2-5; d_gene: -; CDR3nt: TGTGCCAGCAGTCGGACAGCACAAGAGACCCAGTACTTC; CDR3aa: CASSRTAQETQYF
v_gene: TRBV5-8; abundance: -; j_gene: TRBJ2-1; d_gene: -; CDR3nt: TGTGCCAGCAGCTTGGTACAAGGCGCGGGCGCCTACAATGAGCAGTTCTTC; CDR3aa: CASSLVQGAGAYNEQFF
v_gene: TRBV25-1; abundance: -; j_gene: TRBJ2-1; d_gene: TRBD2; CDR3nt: TGTGCCAGTTCCTCGGGCGGGAGGGCCAATGAGCAGTTCTTC; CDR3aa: CASSSGGRANEQFF